This T cell receptor beta chain was documented in a study of blood T cell repertoires in COVID-19. Measured with immunoSEQ multiplex PCR; TCRdb has only the in-frame clones, and not every one. The sample holds around 270,000 clones, 84% seen once. This CDR3 has 13 residues. The germline V gene encodes CDR1 SQVTM and CDR2 ANQGSEA. Trimming at V came to 7 bases and at J to 7 bases, leaving 11 bases not matched to a gene. Input material: peripheral blood. The origin of this receptor is a man in his sixties with acute or convalescent COVID-19. This chain joins TRBV29-1 and TRBJ2-7, with 9 bases lining up with TRBD1. Written as DNA, the CDR3 is TGCAGCGCGGGACAGGGCCTCCGGAGGGAGCAGTACTTC. It encodes CSAGQGLRREQYF.